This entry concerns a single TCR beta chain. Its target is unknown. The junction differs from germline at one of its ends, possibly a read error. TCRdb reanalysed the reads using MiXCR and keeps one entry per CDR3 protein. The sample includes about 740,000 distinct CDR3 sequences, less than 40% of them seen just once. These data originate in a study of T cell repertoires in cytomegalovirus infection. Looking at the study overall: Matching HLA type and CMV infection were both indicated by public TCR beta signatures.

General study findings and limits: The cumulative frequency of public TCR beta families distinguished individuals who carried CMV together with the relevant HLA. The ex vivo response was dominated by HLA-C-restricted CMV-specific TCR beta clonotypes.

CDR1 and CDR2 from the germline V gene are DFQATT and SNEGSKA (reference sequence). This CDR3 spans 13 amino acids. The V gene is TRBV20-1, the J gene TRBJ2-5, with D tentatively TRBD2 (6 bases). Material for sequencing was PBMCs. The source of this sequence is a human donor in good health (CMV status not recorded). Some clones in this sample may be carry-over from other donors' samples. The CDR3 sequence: CSARERAGETQYF. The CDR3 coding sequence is TGCAGTGCTCGAGAGCGGGCGGGGGAGACCCAGTACTTC.